One sample yielded the 27 T cell receptor beta chains listed below, sequenced in a study of cytomegalovirus exposure and HLA in healthy donors. The PCR was carried out with 60 Vbeta primers and 13 Jbeta primers. This table comes from immunoSEQ multiplex PCR, and its TCRdb copy is limited to in-frame clones, with some not included. The data contain about 150,000 clones, roughly four fifths of them seen just once; the ten biggest clones take up around 4.8%. The material sequenced was PBMCs. The receptors shown here come from a man aged 18-30 years in good health and CMV-seronegative.

This clone showed up just a few times. The V and J genes are TRBV9 and TRBJ2-6, with D perhaps TRBD2 (5 bases). The CDR3 contains 17 residues. Trimming stripped 0 bases from V and 0 bases from J, with 10 bases between. The germline CDR1 and CDR2 sequences are SGDLS and YYNGEE. CDR3 sequence (DNA): TGTGCCAGCAGCGTAGATTCAGACTACTCTGGGGCCAACGTCCTGACTTTC. Translated, it gives CASSVDSDYSGANVLTF.

In its sample, this clone was seen once. This chain joins TRBV4-1 and TRBJ2-3; weak D call: TRBD1 (5 bases). The CDR3 has 18 amino acids. CDR1 is MGHRA and CDR2 is YSYEKL in the germline V gene. Trimming removed 0 bases at V and 0 bases at J, with 16 bases between. The CDR3 reads CASSQDASQGLSTDTQYF. As DNA, the CDR3 is TGCGCCAGCAGCCAAGATGCCAGTCAGGGCCTGAGCACAGATACGCAGTATTTT.

This rearrangement joins TRBV5-1 to TRBJ2-1, with unresolved D. Trimming removed 4 bases at V and 7 bases at J, with 21 bases between. The CDR3 runs 16 residues. CDR1 and CDR2 from the germline V gene are SGHRS and YFSETQ. The CDR3 region is CASSLNGQVGGNEQFF. For the CDR3, the DNA is TGCGCCAGCAGCCTGAATGGGCAAGTAGGTGGGAATGAGCAGTTCTTC.

The rearrangement uses TRBV6-1 and TRBJ2-7; 10 bases fit TRBD2. The CDR3 covers 15 residues. Trimming at V came to 6 bases and at J to 3 bases, leaving 8 bases not matched to a gene. CDR1 and CDR2 from the germline V gene are MNHNS and SASEGT. This chain's CDR3 is CASRSSGSFGYEQYF. Here the CDR3 DNA reads TGTGCCAGCAGGTCTAGCGGGAGTTTCGGCTACGAGCAGTACTTC.

A single count supports this clone. CDR3 sequence: CAISESGGTQETQYF. The CDR3 nucleotides read TGTGCCATCAGTGAGTCCGGGGGAACTCAAGAGACCCAGTACTTC. This chain uses TRBV10-3 with TRBJ2-5, with D perhaps matching TRBD2 (6 bases). Germline V gives CDR1 ENHRY, CDR2 SYGVKD. With 0 bases removed from V and 2 bases from J, the gap between germline ends came to 10 bases. CDR3 length: 15 residues.

The chain carries TRBV11-2 and TRBJ2-5, with 10 positions matching TRBD1. The CDR3 extends over 15 amino acids. Losses at the gene ends were 4 bases for V and 5 bases for J; bases not matched to a gene: 7. Germline-derived CDR1 and CDR2 are SGHAT and FQNNGV. CDR3 DNA: TGTGCCAGCAGCTCCTCGACAGGGGGCTGGGAGACCCAGTACTTC. As protein: CASSSSTGGWETQYF.

The chain employs TRBV6-1 and TRBJ2-1; TRBD2 might be the D (6 bases). V lost 8 bases and J 4 bases, leaving 15 bases between the germline ends. CDR1 MNHNS and CDR2 SASEGT come from the germline V gene. The CDR3 spans 14 residues. Here the CDR3 DNA reads TGTGCCAGCGTCGGGGGTCTGCGTTACAATGAGCAGTTCTTC. As protein: CASVGGLRYNEQFF.

V gene TRBV7-2 combines with J gene TRBJ2-5, with D possibly matching TRBD2 (7 bases). The J call is uncertain, as TRBJ2-7 better fits the DNA end. The germline CDR1 and CDR2 sequences are SGHTA and FQGNSA. This CDR3 is 15 amino acids long. CDR3 in amino acids: CASSPIGGGANEQYF. Here the CDR3 DNA reads TGTGCCAGCAGCCCCATAGGGGGGGGTGCCAACGAGCAGTACTTC.

This chain links TRBV19 with TRBJ1-2; 8 bases agree with TRBD1. The junction had 8 bases not matched to a gene; V was cut back by 3 bases and J by 2 bases. Per the germline V gene, CDR1 is LNHDA and CDR2 is SQIVND (reference sequence). The CDR3 is 16 residues long. The CDR3: CASSMEGQGANYGYTF. CDR3 nucleotides: TGTGCCAGTAGTATGGAGGGGCAGGGGGCAAACTATGGCTACACCTTC.

The chain has TRBV7-3 and TRBJ1-1, with D maybe TRBD1 (6 bases). The CDR3 is 16 amino acids. V was shortened by 1 base and J by 0 bases, with 12 bases between the two germline ends. Germline V gene sequence: CDR1 SGHTA, CDR2 FQGTGA. DNA of the CDR3: TGTGCCAGCAGCTTAAGGGGGACAATTATGAACACTGAAGCTTTCTTT. It codes for CASSLRGTIMNTEAFF.

The chain uses TRBV29-1 and TRBJ2-2, with D uncertain. The CDR3 sequence is 14 residues long. Between the trimmed V and J ends, which lost 0 bases and 4 bases, there was a span of 9 bases. Germline CDR1 and CDR2: SQVTM and ANQGSEA. The CDR3 sequence is CSVEDRQRTGELFF. Written as DNA, the CDR3 is TGCAGCGTTGAAGATCGACAACGCACCGGGGAGCTGTTTTTT.

V and J are TRBV5-1 and TRBJ1-2, with 8 nucleotides matching TRBD1. The CDR3 consists of 17 residues. V shed 3 bases and J 2 bases; nucleotides not matched to a gene: 12. Germline values: CDR1 SGHRS, CDR2 YFSETQ. CDR3 bases: TGCGCCAGCAGCTGGGGACAGGTTGGAAGGGCCAACTATGGCTACACCTTC. Translation: CASSWGQVGRANYGYTF.

The rearrangement links TRBV11-3 to TRBJ1-1; unclear D gene. CDR3 size: 12 residues. Germline CDR1 is SGHNT and CDR2 is YENEEA. Trimming took 2 bases from V and 5 from J, leaving 6 bases between them. The CDR3 region is CASSLTRTEAFF. CDR3 nucleotide sequence: TGTGCCAGCAGCTTAACTCGGACTGAAGCTTTCTTT.

The chain combines TRBV28 with TRBJ2-1; 9 nucleotides align to TRBD2. This CDR3 has 13 residues. CDR1 MDHEN and CDR2 SYDVKM come from the germline V gene. J lost 9 bases, V lost 5 bases, and 5 bases had no gene match. DNA for the CDR3: TGTGCCAGCAGTATAGCGGGAGATCTTGAGCAGTTCTTC. Its protein product is CASSIAGDLEQFF.

This clone was seen more than once but under ten times. The genes are TRBV7-9 and TRBJ1-1; D call uncertain. Germline V gene data show CDR1 as SEHNR and CDR2 as FQNEAQ (reference sequence). The CDR3 length is 11 residues. Deletions cut 6 bases from V and 6 bases from J, with 8 bases between. The DNA of the CDR3 is TGTGCCAGCAGTACTGTCCCTGAAGCTTTCTTT. Its protein is CASSTVPEAFF.

This sequence joins TRBV4-3 and TRBJ1-3, with no clear D. The length of the CDR3 is 16 residues. V dropped 2 bases and J dropped 0 bases, with 11 bases sitting between them. Germline CDR1 and CDR2: LGHNA and YSLEER. This chain's CDR3 is CASSQRWTPSGNTIYF. DNA for the CDR3: TGCGCCAGCAGCCAAAGGTGGACTCCCTCTGGAAACACCATATATTTT.

This chain links TRBV15 with TRBJ1-6; 9 bases are a match to TRBD1. This CDR3 region has 14 residues. In germline, CDR1 is LNHNV, CDR2 YYDKDF (reference sequence). Trimming removed 8 bases from V and 6 bases from J; junction bases left unmatched: 5. The CDR3 protein is CATSRDRVNSPLHF. CDR3 DNA: TGTGCCACCTCACGGGACAGGGTTAATTCACCCCTCCACTTT.

This clone was counted once. Other DNA sequences in the sample encode the same CDR3. This chain uses TRBV7-8 with TRBJ1-4, with 7 positions matching TRBD1. Germline assignment: CDR1 SGHVS and CDR2 FQNEAQ. The trim removed 1 base at V and 2 bases at J, leaving 4 bases unmatched. The CDR3 runs 16 residues. The CDR3 sequence: CASSLGRGRTNEKLFF. The CDR3 DNA reads TGTGCCAGCAGCTTAGGCAGGGGGAGGACTAATGAAAAACTGTTTTTT.

This chain uses TRBV5-4 with TRBJ1-4; 8 nucleotides line up with TRBD1. The V segment lost 3 bases and the J segment 3 bases; nucleotides outside the gene matches: 4. This CDR3 region has 15 residues. Germline V gene sequence: CDR1 SGHNT, CDR2 YYREEE (reference sequence). The CDR3 DNA reads TGTGCCAGCAGCTCACAACAGGGGGCTAATGAAAAACTGTTTTTT. Translated: CASSSQQGANEKLFF.

The chain has TRBV19 and TRBJ2-5, with D possibly matching TRBD1 (5 bases). Trimming removed 6 bases from V and 7 bases from J, with 12 bases in between. The V gene's germline CDR1 is LNHDA and CDR2 SQIVND (reference sequence). This CDR3 comprises 12 residues. The CDR3 DNA is TGTGCCAGTAGCCAGGGTATGGGGACCCAGTACTTC. This translates into CASSQGMGTQYF.

V usage is TRBV7-3 and J usage is TRBJ2-1; 14 bases fit TRBD2. The V and J ends lost 4 bases and 2 bases, in that order; junction bases with no gene match: 1. Germline V gives CDR1 SGHTA, CDR2 FQGTGA. This CDR3 spans 16 amino acids. CDR3: CASSSGLAGAYNEQFF. The CDR3 nucleotides read TGTGCCAGCAGCTCGGGACTAGCGGGAGCCTACAATGAGCAGTTCTTC.

Written as DNA, the CDR3 is TGTGCCAGCAGCTTAACGGGAGATCAGTCTGGCTACACCTTC. Protein product: CASSLTGDQSGYTF. V gene TRBV7-3 combines with J gene TRBJ1-2; D gene ambiguous. Germline loops: CDR1 SGHTA, CDR2 FQGTGA. The CDR3 extends over 14 amino acids. Trimming shortened V by 0 bases and J by 7 bases, and 12 bases separated the two germline ends.

The V call is TRBV30, the J call TRBJ2-5; D is perhaps TRBD2 (6 bases). Trimming left V 3 bases short and J 0 bases short, with 11 bases between. CDR1 GTSNPN and CDR2 SVGIG come from the germline V gene (reference sequence). The CDR3 has 14 amino acids. CDR3 residues: CAWSPGRYQETQYF. As DNA, the CDR3 is TGTGCCTGGAGCCCGGGGAGGTACCAAGAGACCCAGTACTTC. Variable domain in full (rest from reference TRBV30 and TRBJ2-5): SQTIHQWPATLVQPVGSPLSLECTVEGTSNPNLYWYRQAAGRGLQLLFYSVGIGQISSEVPQNLSASRPQDRQFILSSKKLLLSDSGFYLCAWSPGRYQETQYFGPGTRLLVL.

J is TRBJ2-7 and V is TRBV16; a weak D match, TRBD2 (6 bases). The ends were cut back, 6 bases at V and 0 bases at J, with 15 bases in the middle. This CDR3 is built from 15 residues. Germline CDR1 is KGHSY and CDR2 is FQNENV. The CDR3 spells CASRPPGLPSYEQYF. The CDR3 DNA follows: TGTGCCAGCAGACCCCCAGGACTACCCTCCTACGAGCAGTACTTC.

The chain employs TRBV7-9 and TRBJ2-2; a possible D gene is TRBD1 (5 bases). CDR1 is SEHNR, CDR2 FQNEAQ, per germline (reference sequence). The CDR3 spans 13 residues. V lost 1 base, J lost 7 bases, and 7 bases lay in between. The CDR3 DNA is TGTGCCAGCAGCTTAGTGGGGCTCGGGGAGCTGTTTTTT. As protein: CASSLVGLGELFF.

The chain carries TRBV18 and TRBJ1-2; D is ambiguous. The CDR3 has 14 amino acids. V dropped 5 bases and J dropped 4 bases, with 14 bases sitting between them. CDR1 and CDR2 (germline): KGHSH, LQKENI. CDR3 DNA: TGTGCCAGCTCAACCACGAGGATGGGCTATGGCTACACCTTC. It yields the protein CASSTTRMGYGYTF.

The rearrangement joins TRBV7-9 to TRBJ1-2; 8 nucleotides match TRBD1. The CDR3 is 17 amino acids. V gave up 3 bases and J gave up 4 bases; unmatched junction bases: 13. Germline V gives CDR1 SEHNR, CDR2 FQNEAQ (reference sequence). CDR3 protein: CASSFPLPDRALYGYTF. In nucleotides, the CDR3 is TGTGCCAGCAGCTTCCCCCTACCGGACAGGGCCCTCTATGGCTACACCTTC.